This T cell receptor beta chain was sequenced in a study of human T cells and chemical hapten exposure. Study at large: Chiefly women, the patients showed alopecia areata, totalis or universalis. Study results and caveats: Higher patch test scores went with higher counts of PT1 expanded TCRs.

Losses at the gene ends were 10 bases for V and 2 bases for J; bases not matched to a gene: 8. The CDR3 contains 13 residues. CDR1 is MNHEY, CDR2 SVGEGT, per germline. Stated time point: patch test 2, 6 weeks after DPC sensitization. Treatment meaning: therapeutic diphenylcyclopropenone sensitization with weekly scalp DPC. TCRdb redid the calling of the RACE reads with MiXCR, one entry per CDR3 protein. The top ten clones hold about 5.4% of a sample with 360,000 or so distinct CDR3 sequences, about 6% of them seen once. This clonotype turned up a few times. Its antigen is still unknown. Sample: whole blood, taken in connection with sensitization to the hapten diphenylcyclopropenone (DPC). The J gene is TRBJ2-7, the V gene TRBV6-2 or TRBV6-3; 7 bases fit TRBD1. The receptor was derived from a woman aged 18-30 years with alopecia areata. Some clones in this sample may be carry-over from other donors' samples. This chain's CDR3 is CAIRRDSTYEQYF. Written as DNA, the CDR3 is TGTGCCATACGTCGGGACAGTACCTACGAGCAGTACTTC.